This T cell receptor beta chain derives from a study of blood T cells in healthy people across ages. With a J-beta primer mix and a sample-barcoded 5' primer, a second PCR ran about 7 to 11 cycles. In TCRdb, the 5' RACE reads were re-called with MiXCR into one record per CDR3 protein. The table lists around 690,000 distinct CDR3 sequences, around 54% of them singletons, with 30% to 45% in the top ten. Those donating, healthy Caucasian individuals from Russia, were aged about 6 to 100. The CDR3 spans 15 residues. The chain recombines TRBV21-1 with TRBJ2-7; the table's D call, TRBD1, has no DNA check behind it. TRBV21-1 is a pseudogene locus. Sequencing input: blood. The receptor comes from a man in his 60s in good health. The CDR3 is CASSKGDRDCDEQYF. CDR3 in DNA: TGTGCCAGCAGCAAAGGGGACAGGGATTGCGACGAGCAGTACTTC.